These 21 T cell receptor beta chains originate from one sample sequenced in a study of cytomegalovirus exposure and HLA in healthy donors. Primers for the PCR totalled 60 Vbeta and 13 Jbeta. TCRdb's table, derived via immunoSEQ multiplex PCR, lists solely in-frame clones and lacks some. The data contain approximately 90,000 clones, around four fifths of them seen just once; the ten biggest clones take up roughly 1.5%. Sequencing was performed on PBMCs. The receptors originated from a male donor in good health and CMV-seronegative.

For this clone: Other DNA sequences in this specimen translate into the identical CDR3. The chain uses TRBV9 and TRBJ2-5; no clear D gene. The V and J ends lost 2 bases and 5 bases respectively, with 13 bases between them. Looked up from germline, CDR1 is SGDLS and CDR2 is YYNGEE. The CDR3 runs 14 residues. The CDR3 region is CASSVSTRQETQYF. The CDR3 coding sequence is TGTGCCAGCAGCGTGTCGACACGGCAGGAGACCCAGTACTTC.

This clone was detected only once. J is TRBJ2-2 and V is TRBV2; the D gene is possibly TRBD2 (6 bases). CDR1 is SNHLY, CDR2 FYNNEI, per germline. CDR3 length equals 15 residues. Trimming cost V 4 bases and J 4 bases, with 13 bases left between them. The CDR3 loop reads CASSGRVVGTGELFF. The CDR3, as DNA: TGTGCCAGCAGTGGGAGGGTGGTCGGCACCGGGGAGCTGTTTTTT.

The chain has TRBV27 and TRBJ2-7, with a weak D call TRBD1 (7 bases). CDR1 is MNHEY and CDR2 is SMNVEV in the germline V gene (reference sequence). Trimming took off 3 bases at V and 2 bases at J, with 14 bases between the two ends. The CDR3 consists of 15 residues. The CDR3 nucleotides are TGTGCCAGCAGTTTTGCGGGGACAGCAACCTACGAGCAGTACTTC. Translating it yields CASSFAGTATYEQYF.

The chain links TRBV7-2 to TRBJ2-1; TRBD2 agrees at 15 bases. The CDR3 is made up of 14 amino acids. The germline CDR1 and CDR2 sequences are SGHTA and FQGNSA. The junction had 2 bases not matched to a gene; V was cut back by 3 bases and J by 11 bases. CDR3 loop: CASSFGLAGGKQFF. CDR3 bases: TGTGCCAGCAGCTTCGGACTAGCGGGAGGGAAGCAGTTCTTC.

This chain connects TRBV6-1 to TRBJ2-1, with 10 bases aligning to TRBD2. Germline CDR1 and CDR2: MNHNS and SASEGT. J was trimmed by 9 bases and V by 5 bases; bases with no gene match: 7. CDR3 length: 14 residues. The CDR3 here is CASSPSGGSSEQFF. CDR3 bases: TGTGCCAGCAGTCCTAGCGGGGGAAGTAGTGAGCAGTTCTTC.

This clone was detected a few times. Other DNA sequences in the sample encode the same CDR3. The CDR3 protein is CASSVDLYNEQFF. Here the CDR3 DNA reads TGTGCCAGCAGCGTAGACTTGTACAATGAGCAGTTCTTC. The chain couples TRBV9 to TRBJ2-1; D is unresolved. Trimming pared 0 bases from V and 4 bases from J, leaving 5 bases between. Germline CDR1 and CDR2: SGDLS and YYNGEE. This CDR3 region has 13 residues.

The chain is built from TRBV29-1 and TRBJ2-2; maybe TRBD2 (5 bases). The CDR3 has 14 amino acids. V lost 7 bases and J 5 bases, leaving 17 bases between the germline ends. CDR1 and CDR2 from the germline V gene are SQVTM and ANQGSEA. Written as DNA, the CDR3 is TGCAGCGGAAGGTGGGCCGGGATGACCGGGGAGCTGTTTTTT. Amino acids: CSGRWAGMTGELFF.

This chain joins TRBV20-1 and TRBJ2-2; a weak D match, TRBD2 (5 bases). V was shortened by 6 bases and J by 7 bases, with 9 bases between the two germline ends. The V gene's germline CDR1 is DFQATT and CDR2 SNEGSKA (reference sequence). CDR3 size: 11 residues. Here the CDR3 DNA reads TGCAGTGCCGGACTGAACGGGGAGCTGTTTTTT. Amino acids: CSAGLNGELFF.

The chain joins TRBV4-1 to TRBJ2-7; TRBD1 agrees at 8 bases. CDR3 length equals 16 residues. V lost 0 bases and J lost 2; bases outside the gene matches: 6. CDR1 is MGHRA, CDR2 YSYEKL, per germline. The DNA of the CDR3 is TGCGCCAGCAGCCAAGATTTAGGGACAGGAGCCTACGAGCAGTACTTC. It yields the protein CASSQDLGTGAYEQYF.

This clone is categorized as medium-sized. The chain employs TRBV6-6 and TRBJ1-2; 8 positions match TRBD1. CDR1 is MNHNY and CDR2 is SVGAGI in the germline V gene (reference sequence). The CDR3 sequence is 15 residues long. V shed 2 bases, J shed 6 bases, and the junction held 8 bases outside the gene matches. CDR3: CASSYLSRGQDGYTF. CDR3 coding DNA: TGTGCCAGCAGTTACCTTAGTCGGGGACAGGATGGCTACACCTTC.

This chain joins TRBV5-6 and TRBJ1-4; 7 nucleotides match TRBD1. After removal of 1 base from V and 8 bases from J, the junction contained 5 bases not matched to a gene. The CDR3 is 14 residues long. CDR1 and CDR2 from the germline V gene are SGHDT and YYEEEE. This CDR3 reads CASSLLRGREKLFF. The DNA for the CDR3 is TGTGCCAGCAGCTTGTTGAGGGGGCGCGAAAAACTGTTTTTT.

V usage is TRBV7-2 and J usage is TRBJ1-1, with D uncertain. V was pared by 1 base and J by 6 bases, with 9 bases between. Germline V gives CDR1 SGHTA, CDR2 FQGNSA. The CDR3 consists of 13 residues. The CDR3 spells CASSLDFQSEAFF. CDR3 coding DNA: TGTGCCAGCAGCTTAGATTTTCAGTCTGAAGCTTTCTTT.

This clone has just a few counts. V gene TRBV7-3 combines with J gene TRBJ2-1; TRBD2 matches 9 bases. CDR1 is SGHTA, CDR2 FQGTGA, per germline. Trimming removed 4 bases from V and 4 bases from J; junction bases left unmatched: 8. The CDR3 is 16 amino acids. In nucleotides, the CDR3 is TGTGCCAGCAGCTCTCCCGGCGGGGGGGGTTACAATGAGCAGTTCTTC. This gives the protein CASSSPGGGGYNEQFF.

The chain combines TRBV9 with TRBJ1-5; possibly TRBD1 for D (5 bases). V was pared by 4 bases and J by 5 bases, with 13 bases between. The germline CDR1 and CDR2 sequences are SGDLS and YYNGEE. The CDR3 has 14 residues. Here the CDR3 reads CASSPGVGYQPQHF. CDR3 DNA: TGTGCCAGCAGCCCGGGGGTCGGGTATCAGCCCCAGCATTTT.

The V and J genes are TRBV28 and TRBJ1-1, with D hard to call. The V gene's germline CDR1 is MDHEN and CDR2 SYDVKM. CDR3 length equals 17 residues. Trimming took 6 bases from V and 5 from J, leaving 25 bases between them. The CDR3 DNA sequence: TGTGCCAGCAGGCCGCACCAGAGGCTGAGTGTGGTGACTGAAGCTTTCTTT. Protein product: CASRPHQRLSVVTEAFF.

The rearrangement joins TRBV6-6 to TRBJ1-4, with D uncertain. CDR1 and CDR2 (germline): MNHNY, SVGAGI (reference sequence). V shed 5 bases and J shed 10 bases, with 23 bases lying between them. The CDR3 is made up of 16 amino acids. CDR3 DNA: TGTGCCAGCAGTCCCTCCCTGGGTCCGCGGCAAGGAAAACTGTTTTTT. Translation: CASSPSLGPRQGKLFF.

The chain combines TRBV10-1 with TRBJ1-3; TRBD1 agrees at 7 bases. This CDR3 is 15 amino acids long. Germline CDR1 is WNHNN and CDR2 is SYGVQD (reference sequence). The J segment lost 2 bases and the V segment lost 5 bases, leaving 6 bases of the junction unmatched. CDR3 sequence reads: CASSFSGQPGNTIYF. The DNA of the CDR3 is TGCGCCAGCAGTTTTTCGGGACAGCCTGGAAACACCATATATTTT.

The CDR3 loop reads CASSVPGVVQPQHF. CDR3 nucleotides: TGTGCCAGCAGTGTCCCGGGGGTGGTTCAGCCCCAGCATTTT. This rearrangement joins TRBV28 to TRBJ1-5, with D tentatively TRBD1 (5 bases). CDR1 is MDHEN, CDR2 SYDVKM, per germline. Deletions cut 5 bases from V and 6 bases from J, with 14 bases between. CDR3 size: 14 residues.

The chain is built from TRBV27 and TRBJ1-1, with TRBD1 as a possible D gene (6 bases). Germline CDR1 MNHEY, CDR2 SMNVEV (reference sequence). V lost 1 base, J lost 4 bases, and 16 bases lay in between. The CDR3 loop spans 16 amino acids. The CDR3 DNA sequence: TGTGCCAGCAGTTTATGGACCACAGGGATCGGCACTGAAGCTTTCTTT. It translates to CASSLWTTGIGTEAFF.

The chain couples TRBV7-2 to TRBJ1-1, with D unresolved. Germline V lookup: CDR1 SGHTA, CDR2 FQGNSA. V was clipped by 3 bases and J by 1 base, with 12 bases between them. CDR3 size: 15 residues. The CDR3: CASSFSPSRNTEAFF. CDR3 bases: TGTGCCAGCAGCTTCTCCCCTAGCAGGAACACTGAAGCTTTCTTT.

The rearrangement links TRBV28 to TRBJ2-1; 8 bases fit TRBD2. V gave up 7 bases and J gave up 8 bases; unmatched junction bases: 7. The length of the CDR3 is 13 residues. Germline V gene sequence: CDR1 MDHEN, CDR2 SYDVKM. DNA for the CDR3: TGTGCCAGCACCCCCGGGAGGGTTGATGAGCAGTTCTTC. Translation: CASTPGRVDEQFF.